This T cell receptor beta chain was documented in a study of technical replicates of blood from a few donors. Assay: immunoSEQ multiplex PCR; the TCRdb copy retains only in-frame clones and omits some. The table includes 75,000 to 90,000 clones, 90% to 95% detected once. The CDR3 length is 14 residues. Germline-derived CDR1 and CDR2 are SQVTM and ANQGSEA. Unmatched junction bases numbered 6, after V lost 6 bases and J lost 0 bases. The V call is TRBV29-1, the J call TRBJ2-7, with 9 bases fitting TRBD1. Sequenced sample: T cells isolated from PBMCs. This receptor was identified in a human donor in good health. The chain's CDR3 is CSVAGTGSSYEQYF. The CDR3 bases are TGCAGCGTAGCCGGGACAGGGAGCTCCTACGAGCAGTACTTC.